One and the same sample provided the 14 T cell receptor beta chains below, sequenced in a study of beta chain features in type 1 diabetes. No cognate antigen is known for these TCRs. The investigators reverse transcribed all of the isolated RNA, so they sequenced expressed TCRB transcripts. The repertoire was sequenced with immunoSEQ multiplex PCR; TCRdb's copy has only in-frame clones and lacks some. This sample has about 190,000 clones, with almost 8% found just once. Whole-study findings and limits: There was a moderate but significant shortening of TCRB CDR3s in all four CD4+ subsets of Type 1 diabetes patients.

The sequencing input was central memory CD4+ T cells from blood. Receptor source: a young man with type 1 diabetes.

This clone was observed a handful of times. The gene calls are TRBV4-3 and TRBJ2-7, with TRBD1 matching over 9 bases. From germline, CDR1 is LGHNA and CDR2 YSLEER. The CDR3 contains 16 residues. The trim removed 4 bases at V and 3 bases at J, leaving 10 bases unmatched. CDR3 loop: CASSPKRGGQGYEQYF. In DNA, the CDR3 is TGCGCCAGCAGCCCAAAGAGGGGGGGACAGGGCTACGAGCAGTACTTC.

This clone has ten or more counts. The J gene is TRBJ2-2, the V gene TRBV5-4; the match to TRBD2 covers 7 bases. Germline CDR1 SGHNT, CDR2 YYREEE (reference sequence). CDR3 length: 16 amino acids. V trimming: 4 bases; J trimming: 3 bases; junction bases outside the gene matches: 9. The DNA of the CDR3 is TGTGCCAGCAGCCCGCCGACTAGCATGTACACCGGGGAGCTGTTTTTT. As protein: CASSPPTSMYTGELFF. The whole variable domain, filled in from reference TRBV5-4 and TRBJ2-2, reads ETGVTQSPTHLIKTRGQQVTLRCSSQSGHNTVSWYQQALGQGPQFIFQYYREEENGRGNFPPRFSGLQFPNYSSELNVNALELDDSALYLCASSPPTSMYTGELFFGEGSRLTVL.

This clone was seen more than once but under ten times. The J gene is TRBJ2-3, the V gene TRBV9, with D perhaps matching TRBD1 (6 bases). The germline gives CDR1 SGDLS, CDR2 YYNGEE. Between the trimmed V and J ends, which lost 4 bases and 1 base, there was a span of 10 bases. The CDR3 contains 14 residues. The CDR3 nucleotides are TGTGCCAGCAGCACACGACAGGGCACAGATACGCAGTATTTT. Protein sequence: CASSTRQGTDTQYF. Variable domain in full (rest from reference TRBV9 and TRBJ2-3): DSGVTQTPKHLITATGQRVTLRCSPRSGDLSVYWYQQSLDQGLQFLIQYYNGEERAKGNILERFSAQQFPDLHSELNLSSLELGDSALYFCASSTRQGTDTQYFGPGTRLTVL.

The gene calls are TRBV7-9 and TRBJ1-1, with D unclear. The CDR3 consists of 13 residues. Germline V gene lookup returns CDR1 SEHNR and CDR2 FQNEAQ (reference sequence). V lost 3 bases and J 5 bases, leaving 10 bases between the germline ends. The CDR3 DNA reads TGTGCCAGCAGCTTCGGTATCGAGACTGAAGCTTTCTTT. Translating it yields CASSFGIETEAFF.

The chain combines TRBV6-5 with TRBJ1-6; 9 nucleotides align to TRBD1. The CDR3 contains 15 residues. From germline, CDR1 is MNHEY and CDR2 SVGAGI. Germline trimming cut 2 bases from V and 10 bases from J; bases unmatched to any gene: 6. CDR3 in amino acids: CASSYRGQGESPLHF. CDR3 coding DNA: TGTGCCAGCAGTTACCGGGGACAGGGAGAATCACCCCTCCACTTT.

Only a few counts were recorded for this clone. J is TRBJ2-4 and V is TRBV5-4, with TRBD2 matching 14 bases. V trimming: 4 bases; J trimming: 6 bases; junction bases outside the gene matches: 12. The germline V gene encodes CDR1 SGHNT and CDR2 YYREEE (reference sequence). CDR3 length: 18 residues. The CDR3 is CASSPGLAGGGRVNIQYF. In nucleotides, the CDR3 is TGTGCCAGCAGCCCCGGACTAGCGGGAGGAGGGCGGGTAAACATTCAGTACTTC.

This clone has more than one count but fewer than ten. V gene TRBV5-1 combines with J gene TRBJ2-1, with 7 bases lining up with TRBD2. This CDR3 contains 14 residues. Germline assignment: CDR1 SGHRS and CDR2 YFSETQ. V dropped 7 bases and J dropped 5; count of bases not matched to a gene: 9. CDR3 sequence: CASFDPGGNNEQFF. The CDR3 nucleotides are TGCGCCAGCTTCGACCCCGGGGGGAACAATGAGCAGTTCTTC.

This clone was observed a handful of times. The chain couples TRBV11-2 to TRBJ1-1; D possibly corresponds to TRBD1 (5 bases). The length of the CDR3 is 15 residues. Germline CDR1 is SGHAT and CDR2 is FQNNGV. The V end lost 5 bases, the J end lost 0 bases, and 13 bases lay between the germline ends. The CDR3 nucleotides are TGTGCCAGCAGCCTCCCTAGGGGCCTGAACACTGAAGCTTTCTTT. As protein: CASSLPRGLNTEAFF.

Ten or more counts support this clone. The chain links TRBV30 to TRBJ2-5, with 8 bases matching TRBD2. This CDR3 is built from 14 residues. The V and J ends lost 2 bases and 0 bases, in that order; junction bases with no gene match: 2. Germline V gene sequence: CDR1 GTSNPN, CDR2 SVGIG (reference sequence). CDR3 nucleotide sequence: TGTGCCTGGAGTAGCGGGGGCCACCAAGAGACCCAGTACTTC. Its translation: CAWSSGGHQETQYF.

The genes are TRBV5-1 and TRBJ2-3, with D possibly TRBD2 on 6 matching bases. Germline V lookup: CDR1 SGHRS, CDR2 YFSETQ. The CDR3 sequence is 15 residues long. The V and J ends lost 2 bases and 2 bases respectively, with 12 bases between them. CDR3: CASSLHQRATDTQYF. The DNA of the CDR3 is TGCGCCAGCAGCTTACACCAGCGGGCCACAGATACGCAGTATTTT.

The chain combines TRBV7-2 with TRBJ2-2; TRBD2 agrees at 8 bases. The CDR3 has 19 residues. The J segment lost 0 bases and the V segment lost 3 bases, leaving 12 bases of the junction unmatched. Looked up from germline, CDR1 is SGHTA and CDR2 is FQGNSA. The DNA of the CDR3 is TGTGCCAGCAGCTTTAGGGGGTTGTTAGCGGGGCCGAACACCGGGGAGCTGTTTTTT. The encoded protein is CASSFRGLLAGPNTGELFF.

This clone was seen only a few times. This chain joins TRBV29-1 and TRBJ2-3, with 7 bases fitting TRBD2. Germline V gene data show CDR1 as SQVTM and CDR2 as ANQGSEA. V lost 7 bases, J lost 2 bases, and 12 bases stayed unmatched. The CDR3 sequence is 15 residues long. In DNA form, the CDR3 reads TGCAGCGCTATGGGGGGGTGGACTTCCACAGATACGCAGTATTTT. It codes for CSAMGGWTSTDTQYF.

This clone appeared a few times. The chain recombines TRBV13 with TRBJ2-7, with D tentatively TRBD2 (5 bases). Trimming removed 4 bases from V and 0 bases from J, with 10 bases in between. The CDR3 is 14 residues long. Germline CDR1 PRHDT, CDR2 FYEKMQ (reference sequence). CDR3 amino acids: CASSSARGSYEQYF. CDR3 coding DNA: TGTGCCAGCAGCTCCGCTCGGGGCTCCTACGAGCAGTACTTC. Based on the CDR3 plus reference TRBV13 and TRBJ2-7, the full variable domain is AAGVIQSPRHLIKEKRETATLKCYPIPRHDTVYWYQQGPGQDPQFLISFYEKMQSDKGSIPDRFSAQQFSDYHSELNMSSLELGDSALYFCASSSARGSYEQYFGPGTRLTVT.

This clone was picked up a small number of times. The chain links TRBV18 to TRBJ1-1, with 7 bases fitting TRBD1. The CDR3 is made up of 13 amino acids. The V and J ends lost 6 bases and 4 bases, in that order; junction bases with no gene match: 5. The germline V gene encodes CDR1 KGHSH and CDR2 LQKENI. This chain's CDR3 is CASSLDRRTEAFF. CDR3 nucleotides: TGTGCCAGCTCCCTGGACAGGCGCACTGAAGCTTTCTTT.